This T cell receptor beta chain appears in the sequencing data of a study of T-cell reconstitution after alpha-beta-depleted transplantation in children listed by TCRdb under 2016. Regarding the study in general: The study quantitatively tracked T-cell immune reconstitution after TCRalphabeta/CD19-depleted allogeneic hematopoietic cell transplantation in children using TCR repertoire profiling.

Interpreted using the paper, the treatment or condition label stands for: allogeneic hematopoietic cell transplantation with graft depleted of TCRalphabeta T cells and CD19 B cells. Transplant recipients were children who received TCRalphabeta/CD19-depleted allogeneic hematopoietic cell grafts. The library came from PCR. The sample was run on an Illumina HiSeq 2500. TCR libraries were prepared with molecular barcoding, using unique molecular identifiers to normalize TCRbeta repertoire quantification. TCRdb trimmed the raw reads at Q25, called clones with MiXCR and kept productive beta chains. When rows share a CDR3 protein, they turn into one entry using the most common DNA and genes. In all, the sample holds fewer than 550,000 distinct CDR3 sequences, and about an eighth of those were seen once. The top ten clonotypes cover 13% to 15% of the sample. From cysteine to phenylalanine, the CDR3 is 12 amino acids long. Only CDR3 DNA remains: 36 bases, in frame from the first base. Between the V and J ends, shortened by 10 bases and 8 bases respectively, the junction contains 13 bases. According to the germline V gene, CDR1 reads KGHDR and CDR2 reads SFDVKD.

A remark on this clonotype: The antigen it recognizes is unknown. Per-base qualities were not stored, and no clone one base away is much larger.

The investigation overall reported the following: About two months after transplant, the apparently early recovery of alphabetaT-cell counts reportedly depended on just several hundred clones that had expanded rapidly and came from non-depleted graft cells. The frequencies of hyperexpanded clones fell over the following months, and after one year, T-cell counts and TCRbeta diversity were mostly attributed to newly produced T cells. In some patients, the high TCRbeta diversity seen at day 60 was put down to recipient T cells and intrathymic progenitors that had survived conditioning.

The sequence joins TRBV24-1 to TRBJ2-2, with a tentative D gene TRBD1 over 5 matching bases. The receptor was derived from a female patient aged 2-9 years who had a stem cell transplant for aplastic anemia, so the T cells may come from the graft donor. Sequenced material: PBMCs, mostly from graft donor cells, taken 180 days after TCRalphabeta/CD19-depleted stem cell transplant. The sequence in DNA is TGTGCCACGCAGGGAATTCGGGGGGAGCTGTTTTTT. Its coded protein is CATQGIRGELFF.